The 22 T cell receptor beta chains below come from one sample, sequenced in a study of T-cell reconstitution after alpha-beta-depleted transplantation in children. Unique molecular identifiers were used in preparing the TCRbeta library. TCRdb reanalysed the PCR reads using MiXCR and keeps one entry per CDR3 protein. The sample consists of almost 250,000 distinct CDR3 sequences, roughly a quarter of them appearing once. The sample was PBMCs, taken before TCRalphabeta/CD19-depleted stem cell transplant. Every receptor here comes from a girl aged 2 to 9 with Fanconi anemia, due to receive a stem cell transplant.

In regard to this clonotype: The junction shows a germline mismatch at one end, possibly a read error. The chain links TRBV20-1 to TRBJ2-7; maybe TRBD1 (6 bases). The length of the CDR3 is 12 residues. Germline V gives CDR1 DFQATT, CDR2 SNEGSKA (reference sequence). The CDR3 DNA is TGCAGTGCTCCCCACCCACGGGACACCCTATCGTTC. Translation gives CSAPHPRDTLSF.

The chain carries TRBV7-6 and TRBJ1-1, with a weak D call TRBD1 (6 bases). V was shortened by 1 base and J by 4 bases, with 16 bases between the two germline ends. The CDR3 runs 16 residues. Germline CDR1 SGHVS, CDR2 FNYEAQ. The CDR3 reads CASSLESTGLSTEAFF. CDR3 bases: TGTGCCAGCAGCTTAGAGAGTACAGGGTTGAGCACTGAAGCTTTCTTT.

The gene calls are TRBV25-1 and TRBJ2-2; 9 nucleotides line up with TRBD2. Per germline, CDR1 MGHDK and CDR2 SYGVNS. There are 19 residues in the CDR3. Trimming cost V 2 bases and J 5 bases; bases outside gene matches: 15. This chain's CDR3 is CASSEPSGGASGKTGELFF. The CDR3 region has the DNA TGTGCCAGCAGTGAACCCTCGGGCGGAGCTAGCGGGAAAACCGGGGAGCTGTTTTTT.

The chain joins TRBV6-1 to TRBJ2-7; tentatively, D is TRBD1 (5 bases). V was shortened by 7 bases and J by 7 bases, with 17 bases between the two germline ends. The CDR3 has 13 amino acids. Looked up from germline, CDR1 is MNHNS and CDR2 is SASEGT. The DNA of the CDR3 is TGTGCCAGCAACAGGTTAGGGATAACGGAGCAGTACTTC. It codes for CASNRLGITEQYF.

The chain employs TRBV12-3 or TRBV12-4 and TRBJ2-5; weak D call: TRBD1 (5 bases). The CDR3 totals 14 residues. The V end was cut by 3 bases, the J end by 4 bases, with 12 bases between. The DNA for the CDR3 is TGTGCCAGCAGTTTCGGCCCAGGGCCAGAGACCCAGTACTTC. Its translation: CASSFGPGPETQYF.

CDR3 amino acids: CSASGPTSAIGQFF. CDR3 in DNA: TGCAGTGCTAGTGGACCGACTAGCGCGATCGGGCAGTTCTTC. This rearrangement joins TRBV20-1 to TRBJ2-1, with 8 bases aligning to TRBD2. Looked up from germline, CDR1 is DFQATT and CDR2 is SNEGSKA (reference sequence). This CDR3 contains 14 residues. J lost 12 bases, V lost 3 bases, and 13 bases had no gene match.

In DNA form, the CDR3 reads TGTGCCAGCAGTTTTGACAGGGGCGCGAACACCGGGGAGCTGTTTTTT. Translation: CASSFDRGANTGELFF. The chain is built from TRBV28 and TRBJ2-2, with 8 bases identical to TRBD1. Germline CDR1 MDHEN, CDR2 SYDVKM. V trimming: 3 bases; J trimming: 0 bases; junction bases outside the gene matches: 3. The CDR3 spans 16 residues.

This clonotype has more than one count but fewer than ten. Here the CDR3 reads CASSLERSYEQYF. The CDR3 DNA is TGTGCCAGCAGCTTAGAGAGGTCCTACGAGCAGTACTTC. V is TRBV7-8 and J is TRBJ2-7; D is unresolved. Germline V lookup: CDR1 SGHVS, CDR2 FQNEAQ. V lost 1 base and J 1 base, leaving 5 bases between the germline ends. The CDR3 consists of 13 residues.

The V call is TRBV11-3, the J call TRBJ1-5; possible D gene TRBD1, 5 bases. CDR1 is SGHNT and CDR2 is YENEEA in the germline V gene. Trimming cost V 2 bases and J 2 bases, with 10 bases left between them. This CDR3 region has 15 residues. Here the CDR3 reads CASSLMSGGNQPQHF. CDR3 sequence (DNA): TGTGCCAGCAGCTTAATGTCGGGGGGCAATCAGCCCCAGCATTTT.

V and J are TRBV7-8 and TRBJ2-7, with 7 bases that match TRBD1. Germline CDR1 reads SGHVS; CDR2 reads FQNEAQ. V shed 4 bases, J shed 5 bases, and the junction held 11 bases outside the gene matches. The CDR3 spans 15 residues. CDR3 in amino acids: CASSYGYRGSNEQYF. The CDR3 DNA reads TGTGCCAGCAGCTACGGATACAGGGGTTCCAACGAGCAGTACTTC.

The chain links TRBV10-3 to TRBJ2-2; D is uncertain. This CDR3 has 19 amino acids. Germline values: CDR1 ENHRY, CDR2 SYGVKD. V lost 4 bases and J lost 1, with 22 bases in between. The CDR3: CAISVYFPSGPLNTGELFF. The CDR3 DNA is TGTGCCATCAGTGTCTATTTTCCATCGGGTCCCTTGAACACCGGGGAGCTGTTTTTT.

The V call is TRBV19, the J call TRBJ2-3; 8 nucleotides agree with TRBD1. The CDR3 runs to 15 residues. Per germline, CDR1 LNHDA and CDR2 SQIVND (reference sequence). Trimming removed 5 bases from V and 0 bases from J; junction bases left unmatched: 4. The CDR3 region has the DNA TGTGCCAGTAGTGACCGGACAGGGAGCACAGATACGCAGTATTTT. Its translation is CASSDRTGSTDTQYF.

This clonotype was detected many times. The chain has TRBV29-1 and TRBJ2-1; TRBD2 matches 16 bases. This CDR3 has 16 residues. The V gene's germline CDR1 is SQVTM and CDR2 ANQGSEA. Losses at the gene ends were 1 base for V and 8 bases for J; bases not matched to a gene: 5. CDR3 DNA sequence: TGCAGCGTTGAAGTGGGACTAGCGGGAGGGGGCCATGAGCAGTTCTTC. This translates into CSVEVGLAGGGHEQFF.

V usage is TRBV28 and J usage is TRBJ2-7; 15 bases agree with TRBD2. In germline, CDR1 is MDHEN, CDR2 SYDVKM. The CDR3 has 16 residues. The ends lost 9 bases at V and 2 bases at J; junction bases unmatched: 8. This CDR3 reads CARDIGLAGGPYEQYF. The CDR3 DNA reads TGTGCCAGAGACATCGGACTAGCGGGAGGGCCCTACGAGCAGTACTTC. The entire variable domain, with the rest obtained from reference TRBV28 and TRBJ2-7, is as follows: DVKVTQSSRYLVKRTGEKVFLECVQDMDHENMFWYRQDPGLGLRLIYFSYDVKMKEKGDIPEGYSVSREKKERFSLILESASTNQTSMYLCARDIGLAGGPYEQYFGPGTRLTVT.

This clonotype was seen many times. The chain recombines TRBV29-1 with TRBJ2-2; unclear D gene. Germline lookup yields CDR1 SQVTM and CDR2 ANQGSEA. This CDR3 has 12 residues. V gave up 2 bases and J gave up 3 bases, with 4 bases separating them. CDR3 sequence: CSVERDTGELFF. The CDR3, as DNA: TGCAGCGTTGAAAGGGACACCGGGGAGCTGTTTTTT.

The rearrangement joins TRBV29-1 to TRBJ2-7; D gene ambiguous. Germline CDR1 reads SQVTM; CDR2 reads ANQGSEA. This CDR3 has 13 residues. Trimming shortened V by 2 bases and J by 3 bases, and 11 bases separated the two germline ends. The CDR3 nucleotides are TGCAGCGTTGAAAGTGGCCAGGACTACGAGCAGTACTTC. Translation gives CSVESGQDYEQYF.

This clonotype was seen many times. This chain connects TRBV12-3 or TRBV12-4 to TRBJ2-5; TRBD2 is a possible D gene (5 bases). CDR3 size: 14 residues. The germline V and J ends were trimmed by 8 bases and 5 bases, with 18 bases remaining between them. This CDR3 reads CASRPEAGGETQYF. In nucleotides, the CDR3 is TGTGCCAGCCGCCCCGAGGCGGGTGGGGAGACCCAGTACTTC.

In its sample, this clonotype was seen many times. The chain employs TRBV19 and TRBJ2-2, with D maybe TRBD2 (6 bases). Germline V gene data show CDR1 as LNHDA and CDR2 as SQIVND (reference sequence). This CDR3 comprises 15 residues. Trimming shortened V by 3 bases and J by 0 bases, and 8 bases separated the two germline ends. This chain's CDR3 is CASSIPSANTGELFF. The CDR3 nucleotides read TGTGCCAGTAGTATCCCTAGCGCGAACACCGGGGAGCTGTTTTTT.

This clonotype was counted at least ten times. The chain carries TRBV19 and TRBJ2-1; D not certain. This CDR3 has 15 residues. Trimming cost V 3 bases and J 1 base, with 10 bases left between them. Germline-derived CDR1 and CDR2 are LNHDA and SQIVND (reference sequence). CDR3 sequence reads: CASSIEDASYNEQFF. The CDR3 nucleotides read TGTGCCAGTAGTATCGAGGACGCATCCTACAATGAGCAGTTCTTC.

About this clonotype itself: A read error may explain this, as a much larger clone is one base away. This chain connects TRBV6-2 or TRBV6-3 to TRBJ2-1, with D hard to call. This CDR3 has 14 residues. V was trimmed by 6 bases and J by 9 bases, leaving 18 bases between them. CDR1 is MNHEY and CDR2 is SVGEGT in the germline V gene. The chain's CDR3 is CASSQASLGCEQFF. The CDR3 DNA is TGTGCCAGCAGCCAGGCATCTCTTGGATGTGAGCAGTTCTTC.

The rearrangement uses TRBV6-4 and TRBJ2-3; 13 nucleotides align to TRBD2. J was trimmed by 2 bases and V by 6 bases; bases with no gene match: 5. This CDR3 has 16 residues. Germline CDR1 and CDR2: MRHNA and SNTAGT. This chain's CDR3 is CASRTGLAGDTDTQYF. CDR3 in DNA: TGTGCCAGCAGGACCGGACTAGCGGGGGACACAGATACGCAGTATTTT.

At least ten counts were recorded for this clonotype. The chain recombines TRBV4-2 with TRBJ2-7, with D tentatively TRBD1 or TRBD2 (5 bases each). V lost 0 bases and J lost 0, with 15 bases in between. This CDR3 region has 17 residues. CDR1 LGHNA and CDR2 YNFKEQ come from the germline V gene. CDR3 sequence reads: CASSQDEIGTASYEQYF. The DNA for the CDR3 is TGTGCCAGCAGCCAAGATGAGATAGGGACGGCCTCCTACGAGCAGTACTTC.